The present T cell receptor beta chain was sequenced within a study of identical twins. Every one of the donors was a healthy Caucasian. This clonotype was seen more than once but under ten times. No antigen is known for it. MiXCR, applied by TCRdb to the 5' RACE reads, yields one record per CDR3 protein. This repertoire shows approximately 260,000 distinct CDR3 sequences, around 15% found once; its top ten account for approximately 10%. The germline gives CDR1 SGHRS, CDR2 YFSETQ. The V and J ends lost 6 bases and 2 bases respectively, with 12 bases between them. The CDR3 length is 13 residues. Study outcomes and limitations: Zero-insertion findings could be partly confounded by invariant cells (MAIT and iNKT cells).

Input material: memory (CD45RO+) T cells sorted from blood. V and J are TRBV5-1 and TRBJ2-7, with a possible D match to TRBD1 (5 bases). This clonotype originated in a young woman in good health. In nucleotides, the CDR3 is TGCGCCAGCAAGGCAGGGTCGACCTACGAGCAGTACTTC. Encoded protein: CASKAGSTYEQYF.